A selection of T cell receptor beta chains follows, all from one sample in a study of lung T cells in sarcoidosis with Löfgren's syndrome. TCRdb itself ran the reads through MiXCR, one entry per CDR3 protein. The sample includes tens of thousands of distinct CDR3 sequences, approximately 22% seen only once; the top ten take less than 2.5%. The source material was CD4+ T cells from PBMCs. The receptors derive from a human donor with sarcoidosis (Löfgren's syndrome or another form), or a control subject (not recorded which). CDR3s include the opening cysteine and the closing phenylalanine or tryptophan. The D gene is left open where the match is weak. Not every row has a clone size; where given, it reads once, few, many or a size class.

v_gene	d_gene	abundance	j_gene	CDR3aa	CDR3nt
TRBV28	.	many	TRBJ1-1	CASSLSWGTEAFF	TGTGCCAGCAGTTTATCCTGGGGCACTGAAGCTTTCTTT
TRBV7-9	TRBD1	.	TRBJ1-2	CASSQGAGSLSNYGYTF	TGTGCCAGCAGCCAGGGGGCAGGGTCCCTTTCTAACTATGGCTACACCTTC
TRBV28	.	many	TRBJ2-1	CASSPGTKRNEQFF	TGTGCCAGCAGTCCGGGGACCAAGAGGAATGAGCAGTTCTTC
TRBV7-9	.	few	TRBJ1-1	CASSFGQMNTEAFF	TGTGCCAGCAGCTTCGGACAGATGAACACTGAAGCTTTCTTT
TRBV7-3	.	.	TRBJ2-5	CASSGLGQGETQYF	TGTGCCAGCAGCGGTCTCGGGCAGGGGGAGACCCAGTACTTC
TRBV12-3/TRBV12-4	.	few	TRBJ1-1	CASSLQLFMNTEAFF	TGTGCCAGCAGTTTGCAGCTATTTATGAACACTGAAGCTTTCTTT
TRBV7-9	TRBD2	many	TRBJ2-1	CAGIAGGPSEQFF	TGTGCCGGAATAGCGGGGGGCCCCTCGGAGCAGTTCTTC
TRBV12-3/TRBV12-4	.	.	TRBJ1-2	CASSFRGWKGYTF	TGTGCCAGCAGTTTCAGGGGTTGGAAAGGCTACACCTTC
TRBV11-2	TRBD1	few	TRBJ1-2	CASSFRSSGTGGNYGYTF	TGTGCCAGCAGCTTCCGCTCGTCCGGGACAGGGGGCAACTATGGCTACACCTTC
TRBV7-2	.	many	TRBJ1-3	CASSVGALGNTIYF	TGTGCCAGCAGCGTCGGCGCGCTTGGAAACACCATATATTTT
TRBV7-2	TRBD1	.	TRBJ1-5	CASSERTGRNRPQHF	TGTGCCAGCAGCGAAAGGACAGGGAGGAATCGGCCCCAGCATTTT
TRBV20-1	.	.	TRBJ1-1	CSLLGRSMNTEAFF	TGCAGTCTACTGGGACGGAGTATGAACACTGAAGCTTTCTTT
TRBV7-6	TRBD1	many	TRBJ1-1	CASSRMDRGSEAFF	TGTGCCAGCAGCCGAATGGACAGGGGGTCCGAAGCTTTCTTT
TRBV11-1	.	few	TRBJ2-3	CASSLKGQTDTQYF	TGTGCCAGCAGCTTGAAAGGACAGACAGATACGCAGTATTTT
TRBV2	.	many	TRBJ2-7	CASSVLGEQYF	TGTGCCAGCAGTGTTTTGGGGGAGCAGTACTTC
TRBV29-1	.	.	TRBJ1-1	CSGLGLRDTEAFF	TGCAGCGGATTGGGGTTACGGGACACTGAAGCTTTCTTT